This TCR beta chain was identified in a study of blood T cell repertoires in COVID-19. Data came from immunoSEQ multiplex PCR; TCRdb stores just in-frame clones and leaves some out. The repertoire includes 350,000 to 450,000 clones, 85% of them detected once, and 3.5% to 4% sits in the top ten. Note on this clone: One junction end disagrees with the germline gene, perhaps due to a read error. Within the sample, other DNA sequences also encode this same CDR3.

Germline V gives CDR1 MGHRA, CDR2 YSYEKL. The CDR3 sequence is 14 residues long. The chain carries TRBV4-1 and TRBJ1-2; 9 positions match TRBD1. The receptor was derived from a woman aged 18-29 years with acute or convalescent COVID-19. Material for sequencing was peripheral blood. CDR3 sequence: CASSQDDRGIGYTF. The CDR3 DNA sequence: TGCGCCAGCAGCCAAGACGACAGGGGGATCGGCTACACTTTC.